These T cell receptor beta chains were read from a single sample in a study of blood T cell repertoires in COVID-19. Profiled with immunoSEQ multiplex PCR; TCRdb holds only in-frame clones, not every one. The sample contains approximately 200,000 clones, approximately 86% of which appear only once. The sample consisted of PBMCs or T cells enriched from blood (not recorded which). These receptors all stem from a man between 18 and 29 years old with acute COVID-19. Both conserved end residues are part of each CDR3. A D gene is named only where the DNA matches it firmly. The size entry is marked missing in some rows and otherwise reads once, few, many or a size class.

clone_size,d_call,j_call,v_call,cdr3_aa,cdr3_nt
.,TRBD2,TRBJ2-1,TRBV24-1,CATSDPTSGEYNEQFF,TGTGCCACCAGTGATCCGACTAGCGGCGAATACAATGAGCAGTTCTTC
.,.,TRBJ2-2,TRBV12-5,CASGVNTGELFF,TGTGCTAGTGGTGTAAACACCGGGGAGCTGTTTTTT
.,.,TRBJ2-7,TRBV18,CASSLGAYEQYF,TGTGCCAGCTCACTCGGGGCCTACGAGCAGTACTTC
.,TRBD1,TRBJ1-2,TRBV19,CASSAGQGTNYGYTF,TGTGCCAGTAGTGCGGGACAGGGAACGAACTATGGCTACACCTTC
.,TRBD2,TRBJ2-7,TRBV27,CASSPGLAGVREQYF,TGTGCCAGCAGTCCTGGACTAGCGGGAGTGCGAGAGCAGTACTTC
.,.,TRBJ2-2,TRBV4-1,CASSPLRGGNTGELFF,TGCGCCAGCAGCCCACTTCGGGGAGGGAACACCGGGGAGCTGTTTTTT
.,.,TRBJ1-1,TRBV5-1,CASSLRPGKTEAFF,TGCGCCAGCAGCTTGCGCCCAGGGAAAACTGAAGCTTTCTTT
.,.,TRBJ1-2,TRBV30,CAWSVSTRGYTF,TGTGCCTGGAGTGTTTCGACTCGGGGCTACACCTTC
once,TRBD2,TRBJ2-3,TRBV28,CASSFKLAGGLSTDTQYF,TGTGCCAGCAGTTTTAAGCTAGCGGGAGGCCTAAGCACAGATACGCAGTATTTT
.,TRBD1,TRBJ1-1,TRBV5-8,CASSLALTGTGMGEAFF,TGTGCCAGCAGCTTGGCCCTAACCGGGACAGGGATGGGTGAAGCTTTCTTT
once,.,TRBJ2-5,TRBV18,CASSLRQAQETQYF,TGTGCCAGCTCATTACGACAGGCCCAAGAGACCCAGTACTTC
.,TRBD2,TRBJ2-1,TRBV10-2,CASSEQAGSEQFF,TGCGCCAGCAGTGAGCAAGCGGGGAGTGAGCAGTTCTTC
.,.,TRBJ2-5,TRBV5-6,CASSLRTPHQETQYF,TGTGCCAGCAGCCTCCGGACTCCGCACCAAGAGACCCAGTACTTC
.,.,TRBJ1-5,TRBV5-6,CASSLKGDRQPQHF,TGTGCCAGCAGCTTGAAGGGGGATCGGCAGCCCCAGCATTTT
.,TRBD2,TRBJ2-7,TRBV2,CASRGTNPYEQYF,TGTGCCAGCAGAGGGACTAACCCCTACGAGCAGTACTTC
once,.,TRBJ1-2,TRBV30,CAWSVRQDGYTF,TGTGCCTGGAGTGTACGACAGGATGGCTACACCTTC
.,.,TRBJ1-1,TRBV29-1,CSVDGLNTEAFF,TGCAGCGTTGACGGTTTGAACACTGAAGCTTTCTTT
.,TRBD1,TRBJ2-5,TRBV7-2,CASSLGMGTGSSETQYF,TGTGCCAGCAGCTTAGGCATGGGGACAGGGAGTTCAGAGACCCAGTACTTC
.,TRBD2,TRBJ2-1,TRBV4-2,CASVQAGGNEQFF,TGTGCCAGCGTTCAGGCGGGGGGCAATGAGCAGTTCTTC
.,.,TRBJ2-5,TRBV5-1,CASSLIEAETQYF,TGCGCCAGCAGCTTGATTGAGGCTGAGACCCAGTACTTC
.,.,TRBJ1-1,TRBV12-3/TRBV12-4,CATRGVMNTEAFF,TGTGCCACCCGGGGGGTAATGAACACTGAAGCTTTCTTT
.,.,TRBJ1-1,TRBV13,CASRPGRGLDTEAFF,TGTGCCAGCAGGCCGGGGAGGGGGTTGGACACTGAAGCTTTCTTT
.,.,TRBJ1-1,TRBV9,CASSTGSMNTEAFF,TGTGCCAGCAGCACGGGATCCATGAACACTGAAGCTTTCTTT
once,TRBD1,TRBJ2-6,TRBV16,CASSPGRGRGGANVLTF,TGTGCCAGCAGCCCAGGCAGGGGGCGCGGTGGGGCCAACGTCCTGACTTTC
once,.,TRBJ1-2,TRBV7-2,CASSLELHYGYTF,TGTGCCAGCAGCTTAGAACTTCACTATGGCTACACCTTC
.,.,TRBJ2-1,TRBV30,CAWSVAGPYNEQFF,TGTGCCTGGAGTGTAGCAGGGCCTTACAATGAGCAGTTCTTC
.,TRBD1,TRBJ1-1,TRBV6-5,CASSPQTGGMSEAFF,TGTGCCAGCAGTCCTCAGACAGGGGGGATGAGTGAAGCTTTCTTT
.,TRBD1,TRBJ1-2,TRBV30,CAWSQGDRGLNYGYTF,TGTGCCTGGAGCCAGGGAGACAGGGGGCTGAACTATGGCTACACCTTC
.,TRBD1,TRBJ2-7,TRBV29-1,CSVEVGQGEQYF,TGCAGCGTTGAAGTAGGACAGGGGGAGCAGTACTTC
once,.,TRBJ1-1,TRBV18,CASSLDRPTEAFF,TGTGCCAGCTCACTGGACAGACCCACTGAAGCTTTCTTT
.,TRBD1,TRBJ2-3,TRBV5-1,CASSLGQGAGDTQYF,TGCGCCAGCAGCTTAGGACAGGGGGCAGGTGATACGCAGTATTTT
.,TRBD1,TRBJ2-5,TRBV19,CASSWDRQETQYF,TGTGCCAGTAGCTGGGACAGACAAGAGACCCAGTACTTC
.,.,TRBJ1-1,TRBV24-1,CATSRGDVNTEAFF,TGTGCCACCAGTCGGGGGGACGTGAACACTGAAGCTTTCTTT
.,TRBD1,TRBJ1-2,TRBV7-9,CASSRDRGPYGYTF,TGTGCCAGCAGCAGGGACAGGGGGCCCTATGGCTACACCTTC
.,.,TRBJ2-3,TRBV5-4,CASSFASGTDTQYF,TGTGCCAGCAGCTTCGCTAGCGGCACAGATACGCAGTATTTT
.,TRBD1,TRBJ1-2,TRBV5-4,CASSFDRGRGVGYTF,TGTGCCAGCAGCTTTGACAGGGGGCGAGGGGTTGGCTACACCTTC
.,.,TRBJ1-1,TRBV4-1,CASSDTVNTEAFF,TGCGCCAGCAGCGACACAGTGAACACTGAAGCTTTCTTT
.,.,TRBJ1-2,TRBV5-1,CASSMAGNHYGYTF,TGCGCCAGCAGTATGGCCGGGAACCACTATGGCTACACCTTC
once,TRBD1,TRBJ1-2,TRBV27,CASGPQGGSDGYTF,TGTGCCAGCGGCCCGCAGGGGGGTTCGGATGGCTACACCTTC
.,.,TRBJ1-1,TRBV28,CASSLLTVNTEAFF,TGTGCCAGCAGTTTATTGACAGTGAACACTGAAGCTTTCTTT
.,.,TRBJ2-2,TRBV18,CASSPPLGTGELFF,TGTGCCAGCTCACCACCACTAGGCACCGGGGAGCTGTTTTTT
.,.,TRBJ2-7,TRBV2,CAANRTKSDEQYF,TGTGCCGCCAATAGGACAAAAAGCGACGAGCAGTACTTC
.,TRBD1,TRBJ1-6,TRBV11-3,CASSSTGGSNSPLHF,TGTGCCAGCAGCTCGACAGGGGGCTCGAATTCACCCCTCCACTTT
.,.,TRBJ2-3,TRBV7-2,CASSSAPGLLTDTQYF,TGTGCCAGCAGCTCAGCACCGGGACTTCTCACAGATACGCAGTATTTT
.,.,TRBJ1-6,TRBV28,CASSPTGFGSPLHF,TGTGCCAGCAGTCCTACAGGGTTCGGTTCACCCCTCCACTTT
few,TRBD1,TRBJ1-4,TRBV5-6,CASSRDRGSEKLFF,TGTGCCAGCAGCCGGGACAGGGGCTCTGAAAAACTGTTTTTT
.,.,TRBJ2-2,TRBV11-3,CASSLARITGELFF,TGTGCCAGCAGCTTAGCCAGGATAACCGGGGAGCTGTTTTTT
.,.,TRBJ1-5,TRBV29-1,CSVTPGNSNQPQHF,TGCAGCGTTACCCCAGGAAATAGCAATCAGCCCCAGCATTTT
few,.,TRBJ2-7,TRBV11-2,CASSLDPGFYEQYF,TGTGCCAGCAGCTTAGATCCGGGGTTCTACGAGCAGTACTTC
.,.,TRBJ2-3,TRBV9,CASSPRGAYTDTQYF,TGTGCCAGCAGCCCTAGAGGAGCGTACACAGATACGCAGTATTTT
once,TRBD2,TRBJ2-7,TRBV3-1/TRBV3-2,CASSQDDKSLAGPSYEQYF,TGTGCCAGCAGCCAAGATGATAAGAGTCTAGCGGGACCCTCCTACGAGCAGTACTTC
.,.,TRBJ1-3,TRBV3-1/TRBV3-2,CASSQGRNTIYF,TGTGCCAGCAGCCAAGGTAGAAACACCATATATTTT
.,.,TRBJ2-2,TRBV21-1,CASSRPGQGADTGELFF,TGTGCCAGCAGCAGGCCGGGACAGGGGGCGGACACCGGGGAGCTGTTTTTT
once,TRBD2,TRBJ2-1,TRBV11-1,CASSWTSGSLNEQFF,TGTGCCAGCTCATGGACTAGCGGGAGCCTGAATGAGCAGTTCTTC
.,.,TRBJ2-2,TRBV6-2/TRBV6-3,CASSLERSGELFF,TGTGCCAGCAGTCTGGAGCGTTCCGGGGAGCTGTTTTTT